This entry concerns a single TCR beta chain. Its antigen target is currently unknown. Qualities for individual bases were not recorded, and no much larger clone is one base off. For CDR1 and CDR2, the germline V gene (reference sequence) lists LNHDA and SQIVND. Including the terminal cysteine and phenylalanine, the CDR3 comprises 17 residues. Just the 51-base CDR3 DNA is kept, in frame starting at base 1. The germline V and J ends show losses of 0 bases and 4 bases respectively, and no gene match explains 8 bases of the junction. The immunoSEQ Assay, a bias-controlled multiplex PCR, was used to amplify TCRbeta CDR3 regions from genomic DNA. As for the original processing: Within the assay, amplification of reference gene primers was used to estimate how many nucleated cells each sample contained. To quantify the absolute abundance of each unique TCRbeta CDR3 rearrangement, sequence reads were collapsed and filtered. Productive Simpson clonality was computed per sample as the square root of Simpson's diversity index over productive rearrangements. Not all clones reach the TCRdb copy of this immuneACCESS table, which keeps in-frame sequences only. Checked studies attribute under half of the gap to unresolved V genes and leave the rest unexplained. For V, J and clone size, that table is used; D and trimming come from the DNA. The sample table records about 330,000 clones; over 80% of these occur just once. 9.5% to 10% of the sample lies in the top ten.

These data belong to a study of blood T cell repertoires in COVID-19 (dated by TCRdb to 2020 to 2022). General notes on the study: The collaborator samples originated in the United States, Italy and Spain and spanned the acute and convalescent phases of COVID-19. Where available, HLA class I and class II types were obtained from metadata supplied by the sample provider rather than from assay-based typing. The samples were drawn from two sources: the first 160 participants of the ongoing ImmuneRACE study, and over 1,000 subjects contributed by 6 global collaborators. A de-identified subject ID, COVID-19 status, age in years and sex were almost always included in the sample metadata. The dataset comprised deeply sampled blood TCRbeta repertoires from subjects exposed to, actively infected with, or recovered from COVID-19. A freely available public database, intended as a resource for researchers studying the immune response to SARS-CoV-2, is where the repertoires were released. The material from the prospective study consisted of cDNA or gDNA derived from T cells, B-cell-depleted T cells, or PBMCs.

Paper-wide results and their limitations: How much clinical and demographic metadata was included differed by source and by participant, and the metadata was provided uncurated.

One collaborating source in Seattle enrolled patients during active infection and followed them longitudinally through the course of disease. The collaborating institutions used their own protocols to collect whole blood in K2EDTA tubes. For TCRbeta analysis, collaborators shipped samples in one of three forms: frozen whole blood, isolated PBMCs, or DNA extracted from either of those sample types. The rearranged chain carries TRBV19 and TRBJ2-5, with TRBD2 identical over 10 junction bases. The sequencing sample was made of peripheral blood. The sequence was collected from a man aged 25 to 40 with COVID-19, enrolled during active disease. The CDR3 here reads CASSIEGSGRLGETQYF. The base sequence is TGTGCCAGTAGTATAGAAGGTAGCGGGAGGTTGGGAGAGACCCAGTACTTC. With all but the CDR3 taken from the reference TRBV19 and TRBJ2-5 genes, the full variable domain is: DGGITQSPKYLFRKEGQNVTLSCEQNLNHDAMYWYRQDPGQGLRLIYYSQIVNDFQKGDIAEGYSVSREKKESFPLTVTSAQKNPTAFYLCASSIEGSGRLGETQYFGPGTRLLVL.